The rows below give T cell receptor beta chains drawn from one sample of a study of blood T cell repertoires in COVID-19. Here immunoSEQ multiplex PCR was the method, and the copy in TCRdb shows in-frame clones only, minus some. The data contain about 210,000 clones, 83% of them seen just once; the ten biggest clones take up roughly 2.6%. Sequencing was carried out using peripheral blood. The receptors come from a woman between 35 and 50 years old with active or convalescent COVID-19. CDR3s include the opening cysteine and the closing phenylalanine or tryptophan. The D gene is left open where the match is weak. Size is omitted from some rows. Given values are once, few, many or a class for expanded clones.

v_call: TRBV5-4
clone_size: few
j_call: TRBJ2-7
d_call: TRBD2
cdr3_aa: CASSPLSGRPEQYF
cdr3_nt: TGTGCCAGCAGCCCCCTAAGCGGGAGACCCGAGCAGTACTTC

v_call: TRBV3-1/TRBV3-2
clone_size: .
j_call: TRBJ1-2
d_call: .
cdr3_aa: CASSLQGPHGYTF
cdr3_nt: TGTGCCAGCAGCCTACAGGGTCCCCATGGCTACACCTTC

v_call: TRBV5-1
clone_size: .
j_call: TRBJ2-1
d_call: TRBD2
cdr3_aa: CASSFTSGGRNNEQFF
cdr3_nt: TGCGCCAGCAGCTTTACTAGCGGGGGGCGAAACAATGAGCAGTTCTTC

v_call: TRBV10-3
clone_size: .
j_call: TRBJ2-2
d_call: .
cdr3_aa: CAISDVGGNTGELFF
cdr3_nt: TGTGCCATCAGTGACGTGGGGGGAAACACCGGGGAGCTGTTTTTT

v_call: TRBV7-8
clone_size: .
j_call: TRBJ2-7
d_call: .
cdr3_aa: CASSFDRLGSYEQYF
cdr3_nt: TGTGCCAGCAGCTTTGACAGGTTGGGGTCTTACGAGCAGTACTTC

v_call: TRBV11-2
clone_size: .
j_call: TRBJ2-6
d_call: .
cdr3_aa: CASSPNRGGLGANVLTF
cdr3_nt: TGTGCCAGCAGCCCAAACCGCGGGGGCCTAGGGGCCAACGTCCTGACTTTC

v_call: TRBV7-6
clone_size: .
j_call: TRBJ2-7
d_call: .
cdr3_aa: CASSLDLRGMKYF
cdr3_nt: TGTGCCAGCAGCTTGGACTTAAGGGGGATGAAGTACTTC

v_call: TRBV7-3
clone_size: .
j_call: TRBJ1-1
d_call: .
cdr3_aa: CASSLGTGSTEAFF
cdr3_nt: TGTGCCAGCAGCTTAGGTACGGGGAGCACTGAAGCTTTCTTT

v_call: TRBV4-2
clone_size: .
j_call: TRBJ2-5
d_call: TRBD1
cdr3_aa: CASSKGQGQETQYF
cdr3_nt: TGTGCCAGCAGTAAGGGACAGGGCCAAGAGACCCAGTACTTC

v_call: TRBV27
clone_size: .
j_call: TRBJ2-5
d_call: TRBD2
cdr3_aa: CASSRSGIRKGRTQYF
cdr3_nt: TGTGCCAGCAGCCGTAGCGGGATCCGGAAAGGGAGAACCCAGTACTTC

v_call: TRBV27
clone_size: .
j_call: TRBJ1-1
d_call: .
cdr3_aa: CASSLSSTVLNTEAFF
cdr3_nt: TGTGCCAGCAGTCTTTCCTCGACAGTATTGAACACTGAAGCTTTCTTT

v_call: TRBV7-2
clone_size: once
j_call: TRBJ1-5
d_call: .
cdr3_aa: CASSHTGLGQPQHF
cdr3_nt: TGTGCCAGCAGCCACACAGGGCTTGGACAGCCCCAGCATTTT

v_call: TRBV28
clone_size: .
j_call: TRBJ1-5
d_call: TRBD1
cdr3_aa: CASRFSGGGQPQHF
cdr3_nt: TGTGCCAGCAGATTCTCAGGGGGCGGTCAGCCCCAGCATTTT

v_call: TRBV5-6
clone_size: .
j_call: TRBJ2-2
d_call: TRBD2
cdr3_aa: CASSWGAGGPNTGELFF
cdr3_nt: TGTGCCAGCAGCTGGGGCGCGGGGGGGCCGAACACCGGGGAGCTGTTTTTT

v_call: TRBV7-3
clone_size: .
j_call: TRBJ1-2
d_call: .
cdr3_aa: CASSLNQGGDGYTF
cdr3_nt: TGTGCCAGCAGCTTAAATCAGGGCGGCGATGGCTACACCTTC

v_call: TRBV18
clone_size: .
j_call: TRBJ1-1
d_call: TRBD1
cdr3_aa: CASNRDRAPMNTEAFF
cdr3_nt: TGTGCCAGCAACCGGGACAGGGCCCCAATGAACACTGAAGCTTTCTTT

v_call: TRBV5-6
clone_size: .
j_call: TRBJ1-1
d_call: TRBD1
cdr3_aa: CASSLRGPIMNTEAFF
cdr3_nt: TGTGCCAGCAGCTTGAGGGGGCCCATAATGAACACTGAAGCTTTCTTT

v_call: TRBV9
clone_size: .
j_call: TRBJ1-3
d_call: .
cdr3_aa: CASSVGGRATGNTIYF
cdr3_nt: TGTGCCAGCAGCGTAGGTGGCAGGGCTACTGGAAACACCATATATTTT

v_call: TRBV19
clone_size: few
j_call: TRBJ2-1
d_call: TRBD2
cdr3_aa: CATTGLVYNEQFF
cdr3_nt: TGTGCCACCACCGGACTAGTATACAATGAGCAGTTCTTC

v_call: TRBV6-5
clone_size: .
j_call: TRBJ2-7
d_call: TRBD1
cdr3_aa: CASSRDSTYEQYF
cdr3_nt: TGTGCCAGCAGCCGGGACAGCACTTACGAGCAGTACTTC

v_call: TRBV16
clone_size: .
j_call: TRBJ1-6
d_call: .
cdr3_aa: CASSLTTGSPLHF
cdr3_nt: TGTGCCAGCAGCCTAACCACAGGGTCACCCCTCCACTTT

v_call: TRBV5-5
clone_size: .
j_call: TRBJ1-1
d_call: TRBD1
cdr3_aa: CASSWLTGWDTEAFF
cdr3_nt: TGTGCCAGCAGCTGGCTGACAGGGTGGGATACTGAAGCTTTCTTT

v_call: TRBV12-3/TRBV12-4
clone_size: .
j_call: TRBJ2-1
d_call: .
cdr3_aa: CASSQKGTHEQFF
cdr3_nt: TGTGCCAGCAGTCAGAAAGGGACTCACGAGCAGTTCTTC

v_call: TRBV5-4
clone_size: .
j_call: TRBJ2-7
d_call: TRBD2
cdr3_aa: CASSFSGTIYEQYF
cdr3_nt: TGTGCCAGCAGCTTTAGCGGGACGATATACGAGCAGTACTTC

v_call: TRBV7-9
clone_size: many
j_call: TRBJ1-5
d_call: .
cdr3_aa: CASSLDSSNQPQHF
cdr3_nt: TGTGCCAGCAGCTTAGACAGTTCCAATCAGCCCCAGCATTTT

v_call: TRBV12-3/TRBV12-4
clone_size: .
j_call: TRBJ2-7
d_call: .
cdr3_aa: CASSPGPGQYF
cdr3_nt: TGTGCCAGCAGTCCAGGCCCCGGGCAGTACTTC

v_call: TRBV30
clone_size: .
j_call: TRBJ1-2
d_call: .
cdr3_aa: CAWRGQGQSQSGGYTF
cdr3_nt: TGTGCCTGGCGAGGTCAGGGTCAGAGCCAGTCTGGTGGCTACACCTTC

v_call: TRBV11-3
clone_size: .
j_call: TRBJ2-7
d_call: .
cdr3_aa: CASSLVPSYEQYF
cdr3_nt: TGTGCCAGCAGCTTAGTTCCCAGCTACGAGCAGTACTTC

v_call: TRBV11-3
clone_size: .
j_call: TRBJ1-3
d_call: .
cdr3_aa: CASSARQTAGNTIYF
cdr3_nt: TGTGCCAGCAGCGCAAGACAGACAGCTGGAAACACCATATATTTT